The 21 T cell receptor beta chains below all came from one sample that was sequenced in a study of shared clonotypes between healthy human individuals. Repertoires were generated with immunoSEQ multiplex PCR, while TCRdb's copy carries only in-frame clones and drops some. The sample carries 550,000 to 800,000 clones, less than 85% recorded once. Sequencing was done on a sample of memory CD4+ T cells sorted from blood. Subset meaning: CD45RA-negative fraction. These receptors all stem from a woman in her 30s in good health.

The chain couples TRBV4-2 to TRBJ2-3; D unclear. The CDR3 spans 15 residues. Germline V gene sequence: CDR1 LGHNA, CDR2 YNFKEQ. Between the trimmed V and J ends, which lost 3 bases and 0 bases, there was a span of 10 bases. In nucleotides, the CDR3 is TGTGCCAGCAGCCACTCAAAGGCTAGCACAGATACGCAGTATTTT. Protein: CASSHSKASTDTQYF.

The chain links TRBV15 to TRBJ1-3; D is ambiguous. The V end lost 5 bases, the J end lost 0 bases, and 14 bases lay between the germline ends. The CDR3 sequence is 16 residues long. Germline V gene lookup returns CDR1 LNHNV and CDR2 YYDKDF (reference sequence). The DNA for the CDR3 is TGTGCCACCAGCCGGAGTGGGCCCCTCTCTGGAAACACCATATATTTT. Translation gives CATSRSGPLSGNTIYF.

This clone showed up just a few times. J is TRBJ2-3 and V is TRBV5-1, with 10 bases fitting TRBD2. This CDR3 comprises 15 residues. Germline assignment: CDR1 SGHRS and CDR2 YFSETQ. V lost 7 bases to trimming and J lost 1 base; unmatched junction nucleotides: 6. CDR3 nucleotide sequence: TGCGCCAGCGGAACCGGGACTAGCGGCACAGATACGCAGTATTTT. This translates into CASGTGTSGTDTQYF.

A remark on this clone: Other DNA sequences in this specimen translate into the identical CDR3. The chain is built from TRBV25-1 and TRBJ2-5, with unresolved D. The CDR3 spans 15 residues. The V end lost 1 base, the J end lost 1 base, and 10 bases lay between the germline ends. The germline V gene encodes CDR1 MGHDK and CDR2 SYGVNS. As DNA, the CDR3 is TGTGCCAGCAGTGAATCCTCAAGGGTCCAAGAGACCCAGTACTTC. This codes for CASSESSRVQETQYF.

The chain links TRBV27 to TRBJ2-3; D possibly matches TRBD1 or TRBD2 (6 bases each). Germline values: CDR1 MNHEY, CDR2 SMNVEV (reference sequence). V shed 7 bases and J shed 2 bases, with 13 bases lying between them. CDR3 length equals 14 residues. CDR3 in amino acids: CASTPGAFTDTQYF. The CDR3 bases are TGTGCCAGCACCCCGGGGGCCTTCACAGATACGCAGTATTTT.

The rearrangement links TRBV2 to TRBJ1-4; D is ambiguous. V gave up 7 bases and J gave up 5 bases, with 17 bases separating them. The CDR3 contains 15 residues. Germline V gene sequence: CDR1 SNHLY, CDR2 FYNNEI. The CDR3 is CASKRDQHPNEKLFF. CDR3 sequence (DNA): TGTGCCAGCAAGCGTGATCAACACCCAAATGAAAAACTGTTTTTT.

The chain joins TRBV7-8 to TRBJ2-3, with TRBD2 matching over 9 bases. Germline V lookup: CDR1 SGHVS, CDR2 FQNEAQ. Trimming at V came to 5 bases and at J to 5 bases, leaving 11 bases not matched to a gene. The CDR3 has 16 amino acids. The CDR3 region has the DNA TGTGCCAGCAGCGATACATTAGCGGGAGTGGGAGATACGCAGTATTTT. Its protein is CASSDTLAGVGDTQYF.

This sequence joins TRBV7-7 and TRBJ2-7; TRBD1 agrees at 8 bases. This CDR3 contains 15 residues. J lost 4 bases, V lost 3 bases, and 8 bases had no gene match. Germline CDR1 and CDR2: SSHAT and FNYEAQ (reference sequence). The CDR3 loop is CASSFSRQGAYEQYF. CDR3 sequence (DNA): TGTGCCAGCAGCTTTTCCCGGCAGGGGGCTTACGAGCAGTACTTC.

The gene calls are TRBV27 and TRBJ1-1; D gene unclear. Per germline, CDR1 MNHEY and CDR2 SMNVEV (reference sequence). The CDR3 has 12 amino acids. With 8 bases removed from V and 5 bases from J, the gap between germline ends came to 12 bases. CDR3 coding DNA: TGTGCCAGCTGGCGGGCGGGGACTGAAGCTTTCTTT. This encodes CASWRAGTEAFF.

This clone came up a few times. V is TRBV10-3 and J is TRBJ2-5; tentatively, D is TRBD2 (5 bases). Near its end, the DNA agrees better with TRBJ2-7, so the J call may be wrong. The germline gives CDR1 ENHRY, CDR2 SYGVKD. This CDR3 contains 14 residues. The CDR3 DNA reads as TGTGCCATCAGTGAGTTCGCCCAGAGGGACGAGCAGTACTTC. It specifies CAISEFAQRDEQYF.

V usage is TRBV10-1 and J usage is TRBJ2-2; tentative D call: TRBD2 (6 bases). CDR1 WNHNN and CDR2 SYGVQD come from the germline V gene (reference sequence). V was trimmed by 2 bases and J by 2 bases, leaving 12 bases between them. This CDR3 has 16 residues. This chain's CDR3 is CASSERAGINTGELFF. The CDR3 nucleotides read TGCGCCAGCAGTGAGCGGGCGGGGATAAACACCGGGGAGCTGTTTTTT.

This clone was seen a few times. The chain is built from TRBV28 and TRBJ1-4, with D possibly matching TRBD1 (5 bases). Germline V gives CDR1 MDHEN, CDR2 SYDVKM. Trimming shortened V by 7 bases and J by 3 bases, and 12 bases separated the two germline ends. This CDR3 is 14 amino acids long. The CDR3 nucleotides read TGTGCCAGCACCGCAGGGCATTCTAATGAAAAACTGTTTTTT. The encoded protein is CASTAGHSNEKLFF.

The chain uses TRBV10-3 and TRBJ1-5; D unclear. Between the trimmed V and J ends, which lost 4 bases and 3 bases, there was a span of 10 bases. The germline V gene encodes CDR1 ENHRY and CDR2 SYGVKD. The CDR3 has 14 amino acids. CDR3 sequence (DNA): TGTGCCATCAGTGCCGGCGGACTCAATCAGCCCCAGCATTTT. Amino acid sequence: CAISAGGLNQPQHF.

The rearrangement uses TRBV6-1 and TRBJ2-7; 9 nucleotides line up with TRBD2. The germline CDR1 and CDR2 sequences are MNHNS and SASEGT. With V trimmed by 8 bases and J by 0 bases, 2 bases remained unmatched. The CDR3 spans 13 residues. The CDR3 bases are TGTGCCAGCTCTAGCGGGGTCTCCTACGAGCAGTACTTC. Its translation: CASSSGVSYEQYF.

This clone showed up just once. The chain combines TRBV6-1 with TRBJ2-7; D is perhaps TRBD1 (8 bases). V was cut by 7 bases and J by 3 bases, with 16 bases left in between. From germline, CDR1 is MNHNS and CDR2 SASEGT. CDR3 length: 14 residues. The CDR3 nucleotides read TGTGCCAGCAACGGACAGGGAGGGGTCTACGAGCAGTACTTC. It encodes CASNGQGGVYEQYF.

The V gene is TRBV5-4, the J gene TRBJ2-7; 8 bases map to TRBD2. Trimming at V came to 6 bases and at J to 2 bases, leaving 7 bases not matched to a gene. CDR3 length: 14 residues. CDR1 SGHNT and CDR2 YYREEE come from the germline V gene (reference sequence). CDR3 bases: TGTGCCAGCAAACGCAGCGGGAGACCCTACGAGCAGTACTTC. Its translation: CASKRSGRPYEQYF.

A note on this clone: Different DNA sequences within this sample yield the same CDR3. The chain employs TRBV2 and TRBJ1-1, with 9 bases matching TRBD1. Germline V gives CDR1 SNHLY, CDR2 FYNNEI. J gave up 1 base and V 5 bases, and 2 bases lay outside the gene matches. The length of the CDR3 is 14 residues. The CDR3 sequence is CASSSGQGNTEAFF. The CDR3 nucleotides are TGTGCCAGCAGTTCGGGACAGGGGAACACTGAAGCTTTCTTT.

This clone was seen a handful of times. The chain is built from TRBV30 and TRBJ1-1; D unresolved. Germline loops: CDR1 GTSNPN, CDR2 SVGIG (reference sequence). This CDR3 region has 13 residues. V lost 0 bases to trimming and J lost 1 base, with 6 bases between them. As DNA, the CDR3 is TGTGCCTGGAGTGTTTGGGCGAACACTGAAGCTTTCTTT. Translating gives CAWSVWANTEAFF.

This clone was observed a few times. The chain recombines TRBV27 with TRBJ2-7; D tentatively fits TRBD1 or TRBD2 (5 bases each). Trimming removed 7 bases from V and 0 bases from J, with 16 bases in between. The CDR3 loop spans 15 amino acids. Germline lookup yields CDR1 MNHEY and CDR2 SMNVEV (reference sequence). CDR3 amino acids: CASKVGTDLSYEQYF. The DNA of the CDR3 is TGTGCCAGCAAGGTCGGGACCGACCTCTCCTACGAGCAGTACTTC.

This clone occurred a few times. The V call is TRBV5-1, the J call TRBJ2-1; 10 positions agree with TRBD2. The CDR3 consists of 13 residues. Trimming at V came to 7 bases and at J to 4 bases, leaving 2 bases not matched to a gene. Germline V gene data show CDR1 as SGHRS and CDR2 as YFSETQ. CDR3 in DNA: TGCGCCAGCGGGACTAGCGTTTACAATGAGCAGTTCTTC. This encodes CASGTSVYNEQFF.

The chain has TRBV5-1 and TRBJ2-1; D possibly corresponds to TRBD1 (6 bases). The CDR3 extends over 12 amino acids. Germline V CDR1 and CDR2: SGHRS, YFSETQ. Trimming pared 0 bases from V and 12 bases from J, leaving 10 bases between. Here the CDR3 reads CASSLDLRGQFF. The DNA of the CDR3 is TGCGCCAGCAGCTTGGACCTCAGGGGGCAGTTCTTC.